The clone carrying this TCR beta chain was observed at least ten times. Antigen specificity is unknown. The sample belongs to a study of regulatory T cells in long-lasting Graves disease. Whole-study context: Persistent Graves' disease denoted over 5 years of antithyroid drugs plus positive TSH receptor antibodies.

CDR3 regions were amplified by Arm-PCR using iRepertoire HTBI primers to build TCR beta libraries. TCRdb analysed the multiplex PCR reads with MiXCR anew, one entry per CDR3 protein. The table lists 400,000 or so distinct CDR3 sequences, around 24% of them singletons, with about a quarter in the top ten. Study-wide results and caveats: Rather than thyroid tissue, only peripheral blood underwent study. Favoring TRBV28, TRBJ1-2 and TRBJ2-5 was a feature seen in persistent disease. Limited sample numbers may have lowered accuracy.

The ends were cut back, 5 bases at V and 6 bases at J, with 13 bases in the middle. This CDR3 is built from 13 residues. Looked up from germline, CDR1 is KGHSH and CDR2 is LQKENI. This sample's time point: persistent/refractory GD, antithyroid drugs over 5 years with positive TRAb. Preparation of the TCR library used RNA extracted from PBMCs. This sample comprised peripheral blood mononuclear cells (PBMCs), obtained when the disease was refractory, from a patient treated with antithyroid drugs. This sequence joins TRBV18 and TRBJ1-2; D remains unclear. The source is a female donor with Graves disease. The chain's CDR3 is CASSSTLGDGYTF. The CDR3 region has the DNA TGTGCCAGCTCATCGACCTTAGGCGATGGCTACACCTTC.